This entry is about one T cell receptor beta chain. The data were obtained in a study of blood T cell repertoires in COVID-19. Study-wide background: Samples of COVID-19 (acute and convalescent) were obtained from the United States, Italy and Spain. The analysed material was cDNA or gDNA that came from T cells, B-cell-depleted T cells, or PBMCs.

The table came from immunoSEQ multiplex PCR; TCRdb's copy has only in-frame clones and leaves some out. The sample has approximately 330,000 clones; approximately 86% are singletons. The specimen was peripheral blood. The TCR was taken from a man younger than 45 with COVID-19, enrolled during active disease.

In DNA, the CDR3 is TGTGCCAGCAGTAGACAGGGGAAGAGCAATCAGCCCCAGCATTTT. This codes for CASSRQGKSNQPQHF. The chain has TRBV6-5 and TRBJ1-5; 8 bases are shared with TRBD1. Germline V gene lookup returns CDR1 MNHEY and CDR2 SVGAGI. Germline trimming cut 5 bases from V and 1 base from J; bases unmatched to any gene: 4. This CDR3 comprises 15 residues.